This T cell receptor (beta chain) emerged from a study of cytomegalovirus exposure and HLA in healthy donors (TCRdb year 2017). A note on the overall study: According to an earlier analysis of a few hundred of the donors, 200 million or so T cells yielded 90 million to 130 million unique TCR beta sequences and 276 Gb of sequence data. Roughly 300 gigabases of sequencing data and 70 million to 85 million unique TCR sequences were included in an early release covering several hundred HLA-typed donors. The genetic ancestry cluster associated with self-reported Caucasian donors included about 81% of the 398 genotyped donors. The aim of the study was to test whether cataloging public T cell receptors could identify signatures of past pathogen exposure. The T cell repertoires of under 750 subjects were profiled by immunosequencing and related to cytomegalovirus serostatus. Along with the approximately 650-subject first cohort, a separate validation cohort of over a hundred different subjects was used. High-throughput TCR immunosequencing, statistical association of individual TCRs with disease status, and machine learning were combined to predict cytomegalovirus infection status. A later analysis re-analyzed previously published TCR beta repertoires from 650 to 800 donors and added high-resolution HLA genotyping to study TCR occurrence patterns. Rather than drawing on any new phenotypic data, the later analysis identified candidate immune exposures from TCR beta sequences and the way those sequences occurred across donors. In an earlier analysis of 500 to 650 of the donors, high-throughput TCR beta sequencing was used to judge whether each TCR beta V gene segment behaved as functional or pseudogenic. Alongside the repertoire data, information on donor age, sex, ethnicity and CMV serostatus was compiled. In a later genetic analysis, genome-wide SNP genotypes for about 60% of the 666 donors were used, and that subset was treated as a discovery cohort. All discovery cohort repertoires had been generated on a single sequencing platform. Class I and class II HLA loci were covered by the typing at four-digit resolution. Typing coverage varied by locus: roughly 620-640 donors for A, B, C, DRB1 and DQB1; about 520 for DQA1; around 610 for DPA1; about 450 for DPB1. Several DR-DQ haplotypes were treated as single units for association and clustering because of strong linkage in the cohort. Among about 360 genotyped donors of the cohort, an average of roughly 240,000 unique TCR beta nucleotide sequences were sequenced per donor, roughly a sixth of them non-productive. General conclusions and limits of the study: A few of the identified cytomegalovirus-associated TCR beta chains were confirmed in vitro to be specific for cytomegalovirus antigens. According to a later analysis, parvovirus B19, influenza, CMV and Epstein-Barr virus appeared linked to several top co-occurrence clusters. The presence/absence analyses assumed that sequencing depth was roughly uniform across donors, and that assumption may not be true. In a later analysis, over 15,000 TCR beta sequences were associated with specific HLA alleles at a false discovery rate of 0.05. In this cohort, only TCR beta chains were sequenced, and detectable features were limited by the absence of alpha or paired-chain data. In a later genetic analysis, fewer N-insertions in productive TCRs were reported among donors in an Asian-associated ancestry cluster than the roughly 700-donor mean. Because counts were too low, more than 15 rarely observed V segments, including chromosome 9 orphons, were excluded from the earlier analysis of fewer than 650 of the donors. A later genetic analysis associated a missense DCLRE1C variant with V-gene and J-gene trimming of TCR beta chains, and an independent cohort replicated the association. Some IMGT-functional V segments, including TRBV6-2 and TRBV6-3, could not be distinguished by the 87-base-pair reads and were therefore excluded. When HLA alleles, especially DR and DQ, strongly co-occurred, TCR associations were difficult to assign to individual alleles. A further reported finding was that TCR beta sequences accurately predicted the HLA-A and HLA-B alleles for most subjects in the first cohort. The study gave a list of under 200 TCR beta chains associated with cytomegalovirus. Most CMV-associated TCR beta chains appeared to be HLA-restricted in a later analysis, and the HLA associations seemed to be driven largely by CMV exposure. Correlated functional status among segregating V segments might be attributable to linkage disequilibrium, but an unknown experimental factor could not be ruled out. A cluster of highly shared sequence variants was judged likely to be a technical artifact of the sequencing pipeline. The classifier was reported to diagnose cytomegalovirus status with high specificity and sensitivity in both the original cohort and the validation cohort. CMV serostatus was the only immune exposure information available for the cohort. According to the authors, the approach could potentially be generalized to other disease states and immunological phenotypes. Broadly in line with IMGT annotations, most TCR beta V segments showed up in productive rearrangements about 90% or about 30% of the time in an earlier analysis of 450 to 600 of the donors. While some public TCRs were present in many individuals, most TCR sequences turned up only very rarely across donors. A later analysis found that HLA-associated TCR beta chains were more clonally expanded and had lower generation probabilities than equally common non-associated chains. Because some donors lacked HLA typing at each locus, the association tests relied only on the typed subset. According to a later analysis, TCR association rates differed among HLA loci, with DRB1 alleles showing the most associated TCRs and HLA-C alleles showing the fewest.

Library prep was done by the immunoSEQ multiplex PCR assay. For the multiplex PCR, a mixture combining 60 forward primers for TCR Vbeta segments and 13 reverse primers for TCR Jbeta segments was used. The CDR3 region of rearranged TCR beta genes was amplified from genomic DNA with a multiplex PCR assay. On the Illumina HiSeq System, the amplified TCR beta libraries were sequenced as 87-base-pair reads. For the original study's pipeline: A later analysis counted around 72 million unique TCR beta chains across the 500 to 850 repertoires, and roughly 11 million of these chains were shared by at least two donors. Raw reads were error-corrected and collapsed into unique sequences by a nearest-neighbor algorithm in which closely related sequences were merged to remove PCR and sequencing errors. CDR3 sequences were aligned to IMGT reference sequences to assign V, D and J gene segments. For a sequence to be retained, a match of at least six nucleotides was required to both a V gene segment and a J gene segment. Rearrangements were classified as productive when the CDR3 lacked stop codons and remained in frame with V and J, and all other rearrangements were classified as non-productive. Following IMGT convention, CDR3 was defined as the stretch from the second conserved V-encoded cysteine up to the conserved J-encoded phenylalanine. In an earlier analysis of roughly 580 of the donors, sequences lacking an unambiguous match to a single V gene segment were excluded. An earlier analysis of under 750 of the donors called V segments functional above 56.7% productive rearrangements and segregating when the between-donor standard deviation exceeded 5%. A statistical classification framework was built to diagnose cytomegalovirus status from the catalog of TCR beta chain sequences. In a later analysis, V and J genes were assigned by comparing TCR nucleotide sequences against IMGT/GENE-DB human TR gene sequences. In a later analysis, CDR3 sequences and most-parsimonious VDJ recombination scenarios were assigned using the TCRdist pipeline. In a later analysis, each TCR beta chain was defined by its CDR3 amino acid sequence together with its V-gene family, and reads without a unique V-gene family were excluded. As a way to deal with suspected cross-contamination and a sequencing artifact, a later analysis dropped 450 to 600 nucleotide sequences that were highly shared and had low generation probability. For each public chain, a later analysis derived a clonal expansion index from normalized ranks of inferred template counts within each repertoire. In a later analysis, generation probabilities were computed using a VDJ recombination model fitted to out-of-frame rearrangements, and the results were checked against IGoR. A later analysis scored TCR-TCR, TCR-HLA and TCR-CMV co-occurrence with hypergeometric tests, applying a repertoire-size bias correction to TCR pairs. To estimate false discovery rates, a later analysis permuted the HLA or CMV assignments 20 times. In a later analysis, co-occurring TCRs were grouped using DBSCAN, and TCRdist sequence similarity was added for clustering within HLA-allele-positive subsets. For co-occurrence clustering, repertoires with fewer than 30,000 or more than 120,000 public chains were excluded, along with a handful of repertoires with anomalous nucleotide sharing. TCRdb took this table from immuneACCESS and kept in-frame rearrangements with V and J called. Such tables lack part of the clones; where checked against another copy, unresolved V genes explain under half of the gap, and the rest is unexplained. V and J calls and clone size come straight from that table; D and trimming were deduced from the DNA. The sample table shows around 100,000 clones, and 82% are seen once. Approximately 2.7% of the sample is taken by the ten largest.

CDR1 and CDR2 (LNHDA, SQIVND) derive from the germline V gene (reference sequence). V is clipped by 3 bases and J by 0 bases, and the sequence between their germline boundaries is 17 bases long. Counted from cysteine to phenylalanine, this CDR3 has 17 amino acids. Only CDR3 DNA is held: 51 bases, read in frame from base 1. The cohort consisted of hundreds of healthy bone marrow donors. Cohort members were all nominally healthy when sampled, although unrecorded immune exposures were likely present. The donor was CMV seronegative and belonged to the group of several hundred seronegative cohort members. A peripheral blood sample was collected from each donor, and TCR beta sequencing was performed on peripheral blood mononuclear cells. Genomic DNA was extracted from the blood cell samples with the Qiagen DNeasy Blood Extraction Kit. On this clone: Its antigen remains undetermined. Nothing much larger sits one base from this clone, and base qualities are not available.

The sample was PBMCs. The chain couples TRBV19 to TRBJ1-1; the D gene is perhaps TRBD1, from 6 matching bases. This sequence was found in a woman aged 18 to 35 in good health and CMV-seronegative. The sequence in DNA is TGTGCCAGTAGTATCGGGGCTCAGGGGAGGGTGAACACTGAAGCTTTCTTT. It translates as CASSIGAQGRVNTEAFF.